This T cell receptor (beta chain) was obtained from a study of blood T cell repertoires in COVID-19. Produced via immunoSEQ multiplex PCR; TCRdb's table is partial and in-frame only. The sample yields roughly 150,000 clones, around 84% seen once. The germline V gene encodes CDR1 SGHNT and CDR2 YENEEA. There are 17 residues in the CDR3. Losses at the gene ends were 4 bases for V and 10 bases for J; bases not matched to a gene: 18. The TCR comes from a woman in her 50s who had recovered from COVID-19. Material: PBMCs or T cells enriched from blood (not recorded which). The chain recombines TRBV11-3 with TRBJ2-1, with TRBD2 matching 8 bases. CDR3 loop: CASSSHLRTSRDDEQFF. The CDR3 nucleotides read TGTGCCAGCAGCTCACACCTCCGGACTAGCCGAGACGACGAGCAGTTCTTC.